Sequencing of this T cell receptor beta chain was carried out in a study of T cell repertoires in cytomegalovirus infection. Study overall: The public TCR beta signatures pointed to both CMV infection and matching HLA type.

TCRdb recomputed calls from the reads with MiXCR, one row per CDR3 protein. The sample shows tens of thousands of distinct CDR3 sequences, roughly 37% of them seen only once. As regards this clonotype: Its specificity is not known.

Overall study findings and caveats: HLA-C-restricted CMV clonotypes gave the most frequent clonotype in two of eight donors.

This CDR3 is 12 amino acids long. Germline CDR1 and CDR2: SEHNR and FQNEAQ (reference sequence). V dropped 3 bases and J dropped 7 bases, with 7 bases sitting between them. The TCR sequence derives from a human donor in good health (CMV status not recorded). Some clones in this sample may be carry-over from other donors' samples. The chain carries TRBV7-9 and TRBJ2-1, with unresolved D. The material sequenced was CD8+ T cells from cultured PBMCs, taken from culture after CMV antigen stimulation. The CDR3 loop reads CASSFFRNEQFF. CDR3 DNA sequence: TGTGCCAGCAGCTTTTTCCGGAATGAGCAGTTCTTC.